The 31 T cell receptor beta chains in this list originate from one sample, sequenced in a study of cytomegalovirus exposure and HLA in healthy donors. A multiplex PCR was run with 60 Vbeta primers and 13 Jbeta primers. Assay: immunoSEQ multiplex PCR; the TCRdb copy retains only in-frame clones and omits some. This specimen shows around 45,000 clones; the ten leading clones hold under 2%. The sample comprised PBMCs. Receptors originate from a woman in her twenties or thirties in good health and CMV-seronegative.

Comments on this clone: The germline gene is not matched at one end of the junction; a read error may be the cause. The rearrangement joins TRBV19 to TRBJ2-5, with a possible D match to TRBD2 (6 bases). From germline, CDR1 is LNHDA and CDR2 SQIVND (reference sequence). The CDR3 has 15 residues. The CDR3 region is CASSTGGTDQETQYF. CDR3 nucleotide sequence: TGTGCCAGCAGTACAGGAGGGACTGATCAAGAGACCCAGTACTTC.

The chain carries TRBV5-6 and TRBJ2-1; 7 nucleotides align to TRBD2. Losses at the gene ends were 0 bases for V and 6 bases for J; bases not matched to a gene: 6. CDR3 length: 15 amino acids. Germline CDR1 and CDR2: SGHDT and YYEEEE. CDR3 nucleotides: TGTGCCAGCAGCTTGGGGGGACTAACCCTCAATGAGCAGTTCTTC. This sequence encodes CASSLGGLTLNEQFF.

The chain is built from TRBV6-5 and TRBJ1-2; 7 nucleotides match TRBD1. The germline V gene has CDR1 MNHEY and CDR2 SVGAGI. With 6 bases clipped from V and 7 bases from J, the junction kept 8 bases outside the gene matches. CDR3 length equals 13 residues. The CDR3 DNA is TGTGCCAGCAGACCCACAGGGGAACTTGGCTACACCTTC. Its protein is CASRPTGELGYTF.

J is TRBJ1-5 and V is TRBV6-5; the D gene is possibly TRBD1 (6 bases). Trimming pared 6 bases from V and 8 bases from J, leaving 17 bases between. Germline lookup yields CDR1 MNHEY and CDR2 SVGAGI. The CDR3 is 14 residues long. The CDR3 DNA sequence: TGTGCCAGCAGAATTACAGGGAGTCAGAAGCCCCAGCATTTT. This encodes CASRITGSQKPQHF.

The chain has TRBV6-1 and TRBJ2-3; 11 bases agree with TRBD2. J lost 3 bases, V lost 6 bases, and 5 bases had no gene match. Germline assignment: CDR1 MNHNS and CDR2 SASEGT. This CDR3 has 15 residues. CDR3 residues: CASRGGTSGTDTQYF. Written as DNA, the CDR3 is TGTGCCAGCAGGGGGGGGACTAGCGGTACAGATACGCAGTATTTT.

This chain links TRBV15 with TRBJ2-2, with 7 nucleotides matching TRBD1. V trimming: 5 bases; J trimming: 0 bases; junction bases outside the gene matches: 0. From germline, CDR1 is LNHNV and CDR2 YYDKDF (reference sequence). The CDR3 spans 14 residues. The CDR3 nucleotides read TGTGCCACCAGCGGGACAGCGAACACCGGGGAGCTGTTTTTT. It yields the protein CATSGTANTGELFF.

The CDR3, as DNA: TGTGCCAGCAGCTTAGGGCATACCGGGGAGCTGTTTTTT. Translating it yields CASSLGHTGELFF. V is TRBV7-3 and J is TRBJ2-2, with D hard to call. The V gene's germline CDR1 is SGHTA and CDR2 FQGTGA. CDR3 length: 13 residues. V lost 2 bases and J 5 bases, leaving 6 bases between the germline ends.

V gene TRBV6-5 combines with J gene TRBJ1-3; TRBD1 matches 9 bases. This CDR3 has 15 amino acids. Germline V gene data show CDR1 as MNHEY and CDR2 as SVGAGI. J gave up 3 bases and V 7 bases, and 7 bases lay outside the gene matches. The CDR3 bases are TGTGCCAGCACCCCGGACAGGGGTGTTGGAAACACCATATATTTT. It is translated as CASTPDRGVGNTIYF.

The chain combines TRBV5-1 with TRBJ2-7, with TRBD2 matching 8 bases. The CDR3 is 17 residues long. Per germline, CDR1 SGHRS and CDR2 YFSETQ. Unmatched junction bases numbered 10, after V lost 2 bases and J lost 0 bases. CDR3 nucleotide sequence: TGCGCCAGCAGCTTCTTGCCTAGCGGGTCTAGCTCCTACGAGCAGTACTTC. Amino acid sequence: CASSFLPSGSSSYEQYF.

Here the CDR3 DNA reads TGTGCCAGCAGTCCATGGACAGGGAACTATGGCTACACCTTC. Translated: CASSPWTGNYGYTF. This chain connects TRBV6-6 to TRBJ1-2; 8 nucleotides align to TRBD1. The CDR3 is 14 amino acids. In germline, CDR1 is MNHNY, CDR2 SVGAGI (reference sequence). With V trimmed by 5 bases and J by 2 bases, 4 bases remained unmatched.

The chain couples TRBV19 to TRBJ1-1; D remains unclear. This CDR3 comprises 11 residues. Germline assignment: CDR1 LNHDA and CDR2 SQIVND (reference sequence). With 5 bases removed from V and 10 bases from J, the gap between germline ends came to 11 bases. The CDR3 protein is CASSLNWRAFF. In DNA, the CDR3 is TGTGCCAGTAGTCTCAACTGGAGAGCTTTCTTT.

The V call is TRBV11-2, the J call TRBJ2-2; D possibly corresponds to TRBD2 (5 bases). Germline V lookup: CDR1 SGHAT, CDR2 FQNNGV. CDR3 length equals 16 residues. V lost 5 bases to trimming and J lost 0 bases, with 13 bases between them. The CDR3 loop reads CASSPERKTNTGELFF. CDR3 sequence (DNA): TGTGCCAGCAGCCCGGAGCGGAAGACGAACACCGGGGAGCTGTTTTTT.

The chain recombines TRBV11-2 with TRBJ2-7, with a weak D call TRBD1 (5 bases). The germline V gene has CDR1 SGHAT and CDR2 FQNNGV. Trimming cost V 1 base and J 1 base, with 8 bases left between them. This CDR3 spans 14 amino acids. The CDR3 nucleotides are TGTGCCAGCAGCTTAGCAGACAGTTCCTACGAGCAGTACTTC. This encodes CASSLADSSYEQYF.

The V gene is TRBV29-1, the J gene TRBJ2-1; D might be TRBD2 (5 bases). CDR3 length: 14 residues. V lost 3 bases and J lost 7, with 16 bases in between. Germline assignment: CDR1 SQVTM and CDR2 ANQGSEA. CDR3 sequence reads: CSVDSGVLMNEQFF. DNA of the CDR3: TGCAGCGTTGACAGCGGCGTTTTAATGAATGAGCAGTTCTTC.

This rearrangement joins TRBV28 to TRBJ1-1; TRBD1 aligns across 8 bases. The trim removed 5 bases at V and 11 bases at J, leaving 7 bases unmatched. CDR1 MDHEN and CDR2 SYDVKM come from the germline V gene. The CDR3 consists of 12 residues. CDR3 nucleotides: TGTGCCAGCAGTCTAAGGACAGGGAAGGCTTTCTTT. Protein: CASSLRTGKAFF.

V gene TRBV7-9 combines with J gene TRBJ2-2, with TRBD1 identical over 8 bases. J was trimmed by 5 bases and V by 5 bases; bases with no gene match: 10. Per the germline V gene, CDR1 is SEHNR and CDR2 is FQNEAQ (reference sequence). The CDR3 extends over 16 amino acids. The CDR3 DNA is TGTGCCAGCAGCGGACAGGGTCAGGGGAAAACCGGGGAGCTGTTTTTT. It encodes CASSGQGQGKTGELFF. Combining the CDR3 with reference TRBV7-9 and TRBJ2-2 gives the whole variable domain DTGVSQNPRHKITKRGQNVTFRCDPISEHNRLYWYRQTLGQGPEFLTYFQNEAQLEKSRLLSDRFSAERPKGSFSTLEIQRTEQGDSAMYLCASSGQGQGKTGELFFGEGSRLTVL.

The J gene is TRBJ2-2, the V gene TRBV15, with TRBD2 matching over 7 bases. Germline values: CDR1 LNHNV, CDR2 YYDKDF (reference sequence). V shed 3 bases and J 4 bases; nucleotides not matched to a gene: 11. The CDR3 is 17 amino acids. The CDR3 DNA sequence: TGTGCCACCAGCAGTGACCGGAGACTAGCAATCACCGGGGAGCTGTTTTTT. This codes for CATSSDRRLAITGELFF.

V usage is TRBV5-4 and J usage is TRBJ1-1, with 7 nucleotides matching TRBD1. Germline V gene sequence: CDR1 SGHNT, CDR2 YYREEE (reference sequence). There are 14 residues in the CDR3. V gave up 1 base and J gave up 5 bases; unmatched junction bases: 5. The CDR3 sequence is CASSLPDRVTEAFF. The CDR3 DNA reads TGTGCCAGCAGCTTGCCCGACAGGGTTACTGAAGCTTTCTTT. Full variable domain (missing parts from reference TRBV5-4 and TRBJ1-1): ETGVTQSPTHLIKTRGQQVTLRCSSQSGHNTVSWYQQALGQGPQFIFQYYREEENGRGNFPPRFSGLQFPNYSSELNVNALELDDSALYLCASSLPDRVTEAFFGQGTRLTVV.

The rearrangement uses TRBV7-3 and TRBJ2-3, with no clear D. This CDR3 comprises 13 residues. Germline CDR1 and CDR2: SGHTA and FQGTGA. The V end lost 1 base, the J end lost 4 bases, and 6 bases lay between the germline ends. The DNA for the CDR3 is TGTGCCAGCAGCTTAAATCGCGCAGATACGCAGTATTTT. Encoded protein: CASSLNRADTQYF.

The V call is TRBV15, the J call TRBJ2-7, with a weak D call TRBD2 (5 bases). CDR3 length: 15 amino acids. Germline V gene sequence: CDR1 LNHNV, CDR2 YYDKDF (reference sequence). The V end lost 5 bases, the J end lost 5 bases, and 19 bases lay between the germline ends. Here the CDR3 DNA reads TGTGCCACCAGCCCACTGGGAGAGTTCCAAGACGAGCAGTACTTC. Protein: CATSPLGEFQDEQYF.

The chain uses TRBV6-5 and TRBJ2-1; D uncertain. The CDR3 totals 15 residues. Trimming cost V 0 bases and J 0 bases, with 6 bases left between them. Germline values: CDR1 MNHEY, CDR2 SVGAGI. The CDR3 coding sequence is TGTGCCAGCAGTTACTCGGAGAGCTCCTACAATGAGCAGTTCTTC. Translated, it gives CASSYSESSYNEQFF.

V gene TRBV7-9 combines with J gene TRBJ2-1; 8 positions agree with TRBD1. CDR3 length equals 16 residues. Germline CDR1 is SEHNR and CDR2 is FQNEAQ (reference sequence). J gave up 8 bases and V 5 bases, and 14 bases lay outside the gene matches. The CDR3 protein is CASSLPSTGASDEQFF. CDR3 DNA: TGTGCCAGCAGCCTACCCTCGACAGGGGCCAGCGATGAGCAGTTCTTC.

The chain combines TRBV4-1 with TRBJ1-3; possible D gene TRBD1, 6 bases. This CDR3 is 16 amino acids long. Germline CDR1 reads MGHRA; CDR2 reads YSYEKL. Deletions cut 5 bases from V and 0 bases from J, with 14 bases between. The CDR3 bases are TGCGCCAGCAGCTACAGGACCAGGGGCTCTGGAAACACCATATATTTT. It yields the protein CASSYRTRGSGNTIYF.

This chain uses TRBV1 with TRBJ2-7; TRBD1, the D gene given by the table, was not confirmed from the DNA. TRBV1 is designated a pseudogene. The CDR3 extends over 15 amino acids. CDR3 in amino acids: CTSSSDRGGTYEQYF. CDR3 DNA: TGCACCAGCTCTTCCGACAGGGGCGGAACCTACGAGCAGTACTTC.

The chain employs TRBV5-1 and TRBJ1-2, with 7 bases fitting TRBD1. Germline V gives CDR1 SGHRS, CDR2 YFSETQ. Trimming at V came to 4 bases and at J to 3 bases, leaving 9 bases not matched to a gene. The CDR3 has 15 amino acids. DNA of the CDR3: TGCGCCAGCAGCCTGTCCCCCGGGACAGACTATGGCTACACCTTC. Translated: CASSLSPGTDYGYTF.

The rearrangement joins TRBV6-1 to TRBJ2-2; TRBD1 agrees at 10 bases. The CDR3 runs to 15 residues. The V gene's germline CDR1 is MNHNS and CDR2 SASEGT. J was trimmed by 5 bases and V by 7 bases; bases with no gene match: 7. The CDR3 here is CASKWGQGRTGELFF. In DNA form, the CDR3 reads TGTGCCAGCAAGTGGGGACAGGGGCGAACCGGGGAGCTGTTTTTT.

The CDR3 sequence is CASTPLGDTEAFF. As DNA, the CDR3 is TGTGCCAGCACCCCCCTGGGCGACACTGAAGCTTTCTTT. V and J are TRBV28 and TRBJ1-1; no definite D call. In germline, CDR1 is MDHEN, CDR2 SYDVKM. Trimming cost V 7 bases and J 3 bases, with 12 bases left between them. This CDR3 region has 13 residues.

The chain employs TRBV4-2 and TRBJ2-1; a weak D match, TRBD1 (6 bases). This CDR3 contains 13 residues. CDR1 is LGHNA and CDR2 is YNFKEQ in the germline V gene. V was clipped by 4 bases and J by 5 bases, with 9 bases between them. CDR3 in amino acids: CASSLRGNNEQFF. CDR3 in DNA: TGTGCCAGCAGCCTCAGGGGAAACAATGAGCAGTTCTTC.

The rearrangement links TRBV19 to TRBJ2-7, with a tentative D call TRBD1 (6 bases). The length of the CDR3 is 14 residues. Trimming left V 7 bases short and J 2 bases short, with 15 bases between. Germline CDR1 LNHDA, CDR2 SQIVND (reference sequence). The CDR3 loop is CASTLGEGAYEQYF. CDR3 sequence (DNA): TGTGCCAGTACCCTTGGTGAGGGGGCCTACGAGCAGTACTTC.

The chain has TRBV6-5 and TRBJ2-1, with a weak D call TRBD2 (5 bases). V was shortened by 2 bases and J by 7 bases, with 6 bases between the two germline ends. Germline V CDR1 and CDR2: MNHEY, SVGAGI. This CDR3 is built from 12 residues. The CDR3 DNA follows: TGTGCCAGCAGTTACGGAGGTAATGAGCAGTTCTTC. Translation gives CASSYGGNEQFF.

The J gene is TRBJ1-5, the V gene TRBV9; no clear D. The CDR3 is 15 amino acids. From germline, CDR1 is SGDLS and CDR2 YYNGEE. The V and J ends lost 0 bases and 8 bases respectively, with 15 bases between them. In nucleotides, the CDR3 is TGTGCCAGCAGCGTAGGGGCAGACCCCAGGAAGCCCCAGCATTTT. Protein sequence: CASSVGADPRKPQHF. Drawing the rest from reference TRBV9 and TRBJ1-5, the complete variable domain is DSGVTQTPKHLITATGQRVTLRCSPRSGDLSVYWYQQSLDQGLQFLIQYYNGEERAKGNILERFSAQQFPDLHSELNLSSLELGDSALYFCASSVGADPRKPQHFGDGTRLSIL.